This entry is about one T cell receptor beta chain. The antigen is unknown. The sample is drawn from a study of OX40 agonist ivuxolimab in advanced cancers. As for the study in general: Ivuxolimab, an antibody that agonizes OX40 (CD134), was administered to the patients. Prior therapy, whether anti-PD-1, anti-PD-L1 or anti-CTLA-4, was allowed, and approximately 37% had some.

Study results and caveats: Clonal expansion by week 6 occurred in CD4+ and CD8+ blood T cells (at 0.1 to 3.0 mg/kg).

There are 11 residues in the CDR3. The germline V gene encodes CDR1 MDHEN and CDR2 SYDVKM. Trimming shortened V by 2 bases and J by 8 bases, and 6 bases separated the two germline ends. Only in-frame clones appear in the TCRdb table, and some are missing; sequencing was by immunoSEQ multiplex PCR. The data contain approximately 40,000 clones, around 83% of them seen just once; the ten biggest clones take up about 20%. The receptor comes from an adult with an advanced solid tumor such as melanoma, head and neck, liver or kidney cancer. This chain uses TRBV28 with TRBJ1-2; D remains ambiguous. The sequences come from CD4+ or CD8+ T cells sorted from blood, collected in a trial of the OX40 agonist ivuxolimab. The CDR3 spells CASSLEDGYTF. The DNA of the CDR3 is TGTGCCAGCAGTTTAGAGGACGGCTACACCTTC.